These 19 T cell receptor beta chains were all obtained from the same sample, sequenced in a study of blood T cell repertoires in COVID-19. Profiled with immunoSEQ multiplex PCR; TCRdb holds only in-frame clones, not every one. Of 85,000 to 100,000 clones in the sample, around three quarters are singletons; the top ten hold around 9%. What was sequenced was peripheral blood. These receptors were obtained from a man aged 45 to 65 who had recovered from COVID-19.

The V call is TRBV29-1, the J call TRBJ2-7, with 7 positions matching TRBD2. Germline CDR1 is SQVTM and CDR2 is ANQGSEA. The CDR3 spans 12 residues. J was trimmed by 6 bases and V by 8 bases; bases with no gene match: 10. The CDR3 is CSTQNRGVEQYF. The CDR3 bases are TGCAGCACACAAAACCGGGGGGTCGAGCAGTACTTC.

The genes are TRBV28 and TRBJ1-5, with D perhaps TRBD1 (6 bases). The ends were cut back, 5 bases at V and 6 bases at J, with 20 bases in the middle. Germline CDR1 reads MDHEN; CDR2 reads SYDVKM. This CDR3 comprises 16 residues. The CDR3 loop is CASSPTPTGSIQPQHF. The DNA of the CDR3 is TGTGCCAGCAGTCCAACACCGACAGGATCCATTCAGCCCCAGCATTTT. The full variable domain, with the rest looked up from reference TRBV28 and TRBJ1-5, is DVKVTQSSRYLVKRTGEKVFLECVQDMDHENMFWYRQDPGLGLRLIYFSYDVKMKEKGDIPEGYSVSREKKERFSLILESASTNQTSMYLCASSPTPTGSIQPQHFGDGTRLSIL.

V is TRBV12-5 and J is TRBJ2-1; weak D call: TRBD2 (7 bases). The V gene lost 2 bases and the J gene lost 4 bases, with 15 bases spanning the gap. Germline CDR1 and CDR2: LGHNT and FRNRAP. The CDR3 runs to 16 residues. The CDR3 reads CASGLRVGGPYNEQFF. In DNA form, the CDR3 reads TGTGCTAGTGGTTTGAGGGTCGGGGGGCCGTACAATGAGCAGTTCTTC.

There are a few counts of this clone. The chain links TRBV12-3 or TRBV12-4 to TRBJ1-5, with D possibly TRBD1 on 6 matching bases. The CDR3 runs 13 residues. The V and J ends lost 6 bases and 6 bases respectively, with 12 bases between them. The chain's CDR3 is CASRTGFSQPQHF. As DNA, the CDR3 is TGTGCCAGCAGAACAGGGTTCAGTCAGCCCCAGCATTTT.

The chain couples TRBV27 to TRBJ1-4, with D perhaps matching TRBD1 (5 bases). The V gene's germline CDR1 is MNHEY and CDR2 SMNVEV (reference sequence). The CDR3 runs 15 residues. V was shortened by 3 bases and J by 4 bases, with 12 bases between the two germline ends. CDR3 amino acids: CASSLAGLSNEKLFF. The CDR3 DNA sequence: TGTGCCAGCAGTTTGGCGGGACTGAGTAATGAAAAACTGTTTTTT.

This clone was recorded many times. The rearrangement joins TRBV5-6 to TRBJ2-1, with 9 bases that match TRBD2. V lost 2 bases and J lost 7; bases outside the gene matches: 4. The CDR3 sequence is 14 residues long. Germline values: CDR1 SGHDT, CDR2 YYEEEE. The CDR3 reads CASSFFSGSNEQFF. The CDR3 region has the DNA TGTGCCAGCAGCTTTTTTAGCGGGAGTAATGAGCAGTTCTTC.

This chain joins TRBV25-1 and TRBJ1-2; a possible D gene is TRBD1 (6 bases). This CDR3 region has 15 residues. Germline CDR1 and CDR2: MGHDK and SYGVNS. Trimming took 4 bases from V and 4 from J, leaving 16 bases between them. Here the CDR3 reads CASSATTGIGYGYTF. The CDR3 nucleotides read TGTGCCAGCAGTGCCACCACAGGGATCGGCTATGGCTACACCTTC.

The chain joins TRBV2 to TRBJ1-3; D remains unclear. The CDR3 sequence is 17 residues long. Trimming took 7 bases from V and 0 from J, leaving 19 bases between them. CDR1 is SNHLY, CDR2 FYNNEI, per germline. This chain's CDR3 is CASMREVTAGSGNTIYF. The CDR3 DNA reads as TGTGCCAGCATGAGAGAGGTGACCGCCGGCTCTGGAAACACCATATATTTT.

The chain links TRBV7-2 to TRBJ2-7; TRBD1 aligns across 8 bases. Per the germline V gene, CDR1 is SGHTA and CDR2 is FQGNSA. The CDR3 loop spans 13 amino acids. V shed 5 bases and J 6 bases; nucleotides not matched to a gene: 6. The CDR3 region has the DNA TGTGCCAGCAGCCCAACGACAGGGGTCGAGCAGTACTTC. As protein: CASSPTTGVEQYF. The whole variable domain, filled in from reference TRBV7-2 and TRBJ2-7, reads GAGVSQSPSNKVTEKGKDVELRCDPISGHTALYWYRQSLGQGLEFLIYFQGNSAPDKSGLPSDRFSAERTGGSVSTLTIQRTQQEDSAVYLCASSPTTGVEQYFGPGTRLTVT.

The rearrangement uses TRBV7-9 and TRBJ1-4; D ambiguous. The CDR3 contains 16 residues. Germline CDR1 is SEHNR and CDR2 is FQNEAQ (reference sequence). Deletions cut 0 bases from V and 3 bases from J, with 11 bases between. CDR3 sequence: CASSLATPSANEKLFF. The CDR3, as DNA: TGTGCCAGCAGCTTAGCGACACCGTCAGCTAATGAAAAACTGTTTTTT. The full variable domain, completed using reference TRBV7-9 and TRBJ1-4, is DTGVSQNPRHKITKRGQNVTFRCDPISEHNRLYWYRQTLGQGPEFLTYFQNEAQLEKSRLLSDRFSAERPKGSFSTLEIQRTEQGDSAMYLCASSLATPSANEKLFFGSGTQLSVL.

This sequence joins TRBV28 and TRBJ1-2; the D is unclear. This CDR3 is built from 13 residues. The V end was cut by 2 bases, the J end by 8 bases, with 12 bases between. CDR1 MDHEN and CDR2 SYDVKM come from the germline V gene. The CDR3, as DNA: TGTGCCAGCAGTTTAGACGGTCAGAGGGGCTACACCTTC. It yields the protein CASSLDGQRGYTF.

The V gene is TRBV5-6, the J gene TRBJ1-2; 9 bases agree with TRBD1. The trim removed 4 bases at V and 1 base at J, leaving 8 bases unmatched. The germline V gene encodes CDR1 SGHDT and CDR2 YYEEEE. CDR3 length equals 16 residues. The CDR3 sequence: CASSAGTGKINYGYTF. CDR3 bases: TGTGCCAGCAGCGCCGGGACAGGGAAGATTAACTATGGCTACACCTTC.

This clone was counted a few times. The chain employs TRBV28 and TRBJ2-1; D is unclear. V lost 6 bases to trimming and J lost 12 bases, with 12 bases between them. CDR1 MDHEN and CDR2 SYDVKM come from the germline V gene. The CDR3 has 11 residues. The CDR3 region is CASRRAGVQFF. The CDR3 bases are TGTGCCAGCAGGAGAGCTGGTGTGCAGTTCTTC.

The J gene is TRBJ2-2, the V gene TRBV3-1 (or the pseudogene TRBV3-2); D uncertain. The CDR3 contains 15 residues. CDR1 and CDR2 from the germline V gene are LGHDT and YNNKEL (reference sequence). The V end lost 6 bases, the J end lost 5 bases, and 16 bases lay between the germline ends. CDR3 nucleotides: TGTGCCAGCAGGGGCGCAGGTACCTTGACCGGGGAGCTGTTTTTT. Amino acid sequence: CASRGAGTLTGELFF.

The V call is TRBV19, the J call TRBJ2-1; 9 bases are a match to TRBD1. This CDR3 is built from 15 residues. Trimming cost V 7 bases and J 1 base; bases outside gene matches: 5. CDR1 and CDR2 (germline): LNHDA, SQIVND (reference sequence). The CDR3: CASTLGQGSYNEQFF. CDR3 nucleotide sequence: TGTGCCAGTACCCTGGGACAGGGATCCTACAATGAGCAGTTCTTC.

The CDR3 region is CASSERAGRAGYTF. The CDR3 nucleotides are TGTGCCAGCAGTGAAAGGGCGGGAAGGGCTGGCTACACCTTC. This sequence joins TRBV6-1 and TRBJ1-2, with D uncertain. Trimming cost V 2 bases and J 7 bases, with 14 bases left between them. The germline CDR1 and CDR2 sequences are MNHNS and SASEGT. CDR3 length equals 14 residues.

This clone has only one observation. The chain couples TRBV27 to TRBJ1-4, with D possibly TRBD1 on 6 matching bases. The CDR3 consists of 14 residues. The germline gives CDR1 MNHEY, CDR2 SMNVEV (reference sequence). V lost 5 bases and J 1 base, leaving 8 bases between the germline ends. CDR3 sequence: CASSQQGTNEKLFF. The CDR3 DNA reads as TGTGCCAGCAGTCAACAGGGAACTAATGAAAAACTGTTTTTT.

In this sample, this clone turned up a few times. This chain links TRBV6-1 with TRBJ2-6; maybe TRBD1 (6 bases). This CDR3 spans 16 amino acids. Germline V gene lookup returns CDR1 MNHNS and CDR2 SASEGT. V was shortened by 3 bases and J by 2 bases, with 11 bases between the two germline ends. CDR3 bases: TGTGCCAGCAGTGAGACAGGAGGAACTGGGGCCAACGTCCTGACTTTC. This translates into CASSETGGTGANVLTF.

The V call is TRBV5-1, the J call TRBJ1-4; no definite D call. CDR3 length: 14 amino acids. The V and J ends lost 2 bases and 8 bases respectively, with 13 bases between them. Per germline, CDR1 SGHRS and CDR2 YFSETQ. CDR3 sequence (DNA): TGCGCCAGCAGCTTAAGAGGGTTTGACGAAAAACTGTTTTTT. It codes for CASSLRGFDEKLFF.